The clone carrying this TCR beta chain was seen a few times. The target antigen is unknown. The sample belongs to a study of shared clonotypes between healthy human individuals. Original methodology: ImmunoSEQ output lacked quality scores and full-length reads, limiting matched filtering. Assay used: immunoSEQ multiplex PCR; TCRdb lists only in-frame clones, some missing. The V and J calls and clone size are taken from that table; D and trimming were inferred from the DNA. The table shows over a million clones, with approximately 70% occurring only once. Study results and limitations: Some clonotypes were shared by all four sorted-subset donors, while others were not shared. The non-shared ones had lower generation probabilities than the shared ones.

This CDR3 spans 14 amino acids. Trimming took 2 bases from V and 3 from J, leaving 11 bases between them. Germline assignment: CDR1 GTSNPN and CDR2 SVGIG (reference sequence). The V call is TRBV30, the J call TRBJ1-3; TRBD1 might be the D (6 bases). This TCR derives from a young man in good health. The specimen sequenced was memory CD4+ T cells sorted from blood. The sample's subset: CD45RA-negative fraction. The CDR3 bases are TGTGCCTGGAGTTCCGGGGGCATTGGAAACACCATATATTTT. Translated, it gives CAWSSGGIGNTIYF.